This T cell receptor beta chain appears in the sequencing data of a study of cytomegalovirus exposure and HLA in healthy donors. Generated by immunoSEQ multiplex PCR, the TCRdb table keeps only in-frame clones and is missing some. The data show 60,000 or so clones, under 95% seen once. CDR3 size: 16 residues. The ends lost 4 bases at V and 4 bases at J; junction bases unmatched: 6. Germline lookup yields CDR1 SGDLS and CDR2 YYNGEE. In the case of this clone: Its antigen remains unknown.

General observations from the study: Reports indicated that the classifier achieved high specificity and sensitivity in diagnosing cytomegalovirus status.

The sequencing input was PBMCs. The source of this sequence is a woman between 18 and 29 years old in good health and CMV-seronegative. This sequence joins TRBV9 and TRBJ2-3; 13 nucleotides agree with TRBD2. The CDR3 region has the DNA TGTGCCAGCAGCCCTCGGACTAGCGGGAGACCAGATACGCAGTATTTT. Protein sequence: CASSPRTSGRPDTQYF.